This T cell receptor (beta chain) was recovered during a study of blood T cell repertoires in COVID-19. The germline V and J ends were trimmed by 0 bases and 5 bases, with 14 bases remaining between them. Germline values: CDR1 LNHNV, CDR2 YYDKDF (reference sequence). CDR3 length: 15 amino acids. Sequencing was performed with immunoSEQ multiplex PCR; in TCRdb, only in-frame clones are kept and a portion is missing. This table holds tens of thousands of clones, around 79% found once. The chain uses TRBV15 and TRBJ2-7; D not resolved. Sequencing was done on a sample of peripheral blood. This clonotype was obtained from a woman aged 55-70 years with acute or convalescent COVID-19. In DNA form, the CDR3 reads TGTGCCACCAGCAGAGATCTCCGGAGATCGGACGAGCAGTACTTC. Its protein is CATSRDLRRSDEQYF.